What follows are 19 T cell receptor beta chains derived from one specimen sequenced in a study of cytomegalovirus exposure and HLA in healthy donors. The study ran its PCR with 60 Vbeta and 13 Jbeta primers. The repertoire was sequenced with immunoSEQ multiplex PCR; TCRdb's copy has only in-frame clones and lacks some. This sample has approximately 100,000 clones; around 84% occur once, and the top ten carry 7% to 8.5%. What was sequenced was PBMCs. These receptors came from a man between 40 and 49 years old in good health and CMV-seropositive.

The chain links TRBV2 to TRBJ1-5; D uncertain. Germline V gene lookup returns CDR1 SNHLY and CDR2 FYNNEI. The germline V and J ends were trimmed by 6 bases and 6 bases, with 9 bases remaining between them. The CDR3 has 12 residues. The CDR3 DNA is TGTGCCAGCAGCGCCAGTCTTCAGCCCCAGCATTTT. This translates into CASSASLQPQHF.

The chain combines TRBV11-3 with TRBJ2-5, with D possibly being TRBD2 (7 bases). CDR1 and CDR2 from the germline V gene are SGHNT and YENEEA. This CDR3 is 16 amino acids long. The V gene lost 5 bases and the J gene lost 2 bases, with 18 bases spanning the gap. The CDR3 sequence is CASSPPGRGRQETQYF. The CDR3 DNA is TGTGCCAGCAGCCCTCCGGGGAGGGGGAGACAAGAGACCCAGTACTTC.

The CDR3 region is CASSLAGRSNTEAFF. In DNA, the CDR3 is TGCGCCAGCAGCTTGGCCGGCAGGTCGAACACTGAAGCTTTCTTT. The chain joins TRBV5-1 to TRBJ1-1; D remains unclear. CDR3 length: 15 amino acids. Germline assignment: CDR1 SGHRS and CDR2 YFSETQ. Between the trimmed V and J ends, which lost 0 bases and 1 base, there was a span of 10 bases.

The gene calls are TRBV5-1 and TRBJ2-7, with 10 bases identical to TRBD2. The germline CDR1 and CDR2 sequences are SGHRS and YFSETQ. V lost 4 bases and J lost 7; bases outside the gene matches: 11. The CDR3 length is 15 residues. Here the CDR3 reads CASSPNLAGVSEQYF. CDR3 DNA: TGCGCCAGCAGCCCGAATCTAGCGGGAGTAAGTGAGCAGTACTTC.

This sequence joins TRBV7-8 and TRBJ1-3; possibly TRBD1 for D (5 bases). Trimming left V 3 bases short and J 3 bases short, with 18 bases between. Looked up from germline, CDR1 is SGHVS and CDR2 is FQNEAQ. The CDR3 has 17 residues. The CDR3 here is CASSFSFAGTFGNTIYF. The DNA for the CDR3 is TGTGCCAGCAGCTTTTCTTTTGCCGGGACTTTTGGAAACACCATATATTTT.

CDR3 sequence: CASSFEGGRKNEQFF. The CDR3 DNA is TGTGCCAGCAGTTTCGAGGGCGGGAGGAAGAATGAGCAGTTCTTC. The rearrangement joins TRBV28 to TRBJ2-1; 8 bases map to TRBD2. V lost 3 bases, J lost 7 bases, and 8 bases stayed unmatched. The CDR3 sequence is 15 residues long. Germline CDR1 reads MDHEN; CDR2 reads SYDVKM.

This CDR3 is CASSEPGGSSYEQYF. The DNA for the CDR3 is TGTGCCAGCAGTGAACCGGGCGGGAGCTCCTACGAGCAGTACTTC. V and J are TRBV6-1 and TRBJ2-7; 7 positions agree with TRBD2. V lost 2 bases to trimming and J lost 0 bases; unmatched junction nucleotides: 4. The CDR3 covers 15 residues. Per the germline V gene, CDR1 is MNHNS and CDR2 is SASEGT.

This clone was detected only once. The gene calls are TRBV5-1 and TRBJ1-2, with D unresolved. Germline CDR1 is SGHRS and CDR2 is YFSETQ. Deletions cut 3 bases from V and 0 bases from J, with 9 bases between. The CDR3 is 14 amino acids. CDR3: CASSSQDSNYGYTF. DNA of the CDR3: TGCGCCAGCAGCTCCCAGGATTCTAACTATGGCTACACCTTC.

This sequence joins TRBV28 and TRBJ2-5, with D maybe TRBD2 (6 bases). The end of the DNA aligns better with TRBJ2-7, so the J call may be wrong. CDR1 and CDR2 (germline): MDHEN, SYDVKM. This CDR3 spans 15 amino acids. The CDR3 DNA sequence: TGTGCCAGCAGTTCTCTGGGGGGAGGTCGCTACGAGCAGTACTTC. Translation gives CASSSLGGGRYEQYF.

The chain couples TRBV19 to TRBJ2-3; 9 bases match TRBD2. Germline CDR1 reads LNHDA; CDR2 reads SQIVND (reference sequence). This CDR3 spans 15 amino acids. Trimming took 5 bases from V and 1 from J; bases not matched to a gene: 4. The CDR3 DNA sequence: TGTGCCAGTAGTCCGGGACTAGCAGGCACAGATACGCAGTATTTT. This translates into CASSPGLAGTDTQYF.

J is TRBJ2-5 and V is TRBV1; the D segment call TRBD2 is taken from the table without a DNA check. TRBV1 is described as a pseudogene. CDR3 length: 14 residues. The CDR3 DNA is TGCACCAGCAGACCGGGACTAGCTTGCGAGACCCAGTACTTC. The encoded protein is CTSRPGLACETQYF.

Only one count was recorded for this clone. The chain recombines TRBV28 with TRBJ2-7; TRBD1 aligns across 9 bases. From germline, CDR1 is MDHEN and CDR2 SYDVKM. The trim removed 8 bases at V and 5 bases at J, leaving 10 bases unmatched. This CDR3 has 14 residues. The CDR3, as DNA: TGTGCCAGCCGGGGGGACAGGGCGCCCCACGAGCAGTACTTC. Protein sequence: CASRGDRAPHEQYF.

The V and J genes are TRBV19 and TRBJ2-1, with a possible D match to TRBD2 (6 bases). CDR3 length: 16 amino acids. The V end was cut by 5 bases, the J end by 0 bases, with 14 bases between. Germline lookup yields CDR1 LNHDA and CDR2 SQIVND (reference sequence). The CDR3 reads CASSSTGTGSYNEQFF. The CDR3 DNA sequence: TGTGCCAGTAGTTCGACCGGGACTGGCTCCTACAATGAGCAGTTCTTC.

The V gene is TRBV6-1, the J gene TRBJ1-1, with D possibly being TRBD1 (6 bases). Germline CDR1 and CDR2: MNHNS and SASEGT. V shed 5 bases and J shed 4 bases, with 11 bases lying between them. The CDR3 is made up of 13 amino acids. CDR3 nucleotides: TGTGCCAGCAGTACACAGGGTTTCACTGAAGCTTTCTTT. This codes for CASSTQGFTEAFF.

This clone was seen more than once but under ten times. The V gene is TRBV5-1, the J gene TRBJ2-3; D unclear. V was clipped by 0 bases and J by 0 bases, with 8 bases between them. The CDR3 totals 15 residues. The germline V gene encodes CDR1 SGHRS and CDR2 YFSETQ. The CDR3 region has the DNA TGCGCCAGCAGCTTGGAACTACCTAGCACAGATACGCAGTATTTT. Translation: CASSLELPSTDTQYF.

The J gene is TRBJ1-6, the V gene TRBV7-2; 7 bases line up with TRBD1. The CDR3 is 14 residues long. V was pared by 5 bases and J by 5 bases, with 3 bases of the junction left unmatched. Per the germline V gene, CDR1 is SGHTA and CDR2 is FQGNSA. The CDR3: CASSTGQDNSPLHF. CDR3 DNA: TGTGCCAGCAGCACCGGACAGGATAATTCACCCCTCCACTTT.

The CDR3 here is CASSLTSGNTEAFF. In DNA form, the CDR3 reads TGTGCCAGCAGCTTGACATCAGGGAACACTGAAGCTTTCTTT. V and J are TRBV7-2 and TRBJ1-1, with D uncertain. The CDR3 runs to 14 residues. The ends were cut back, 3 bases at V and 1 base at J, with 9 bases in the middle. Germline loops: CDR1 SGHTA, CDR2 FQGNSA.

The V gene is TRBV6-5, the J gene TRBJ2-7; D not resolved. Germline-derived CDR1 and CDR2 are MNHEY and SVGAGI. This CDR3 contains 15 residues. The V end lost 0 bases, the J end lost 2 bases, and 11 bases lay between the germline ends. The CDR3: CASSYSWHQAYEQYF. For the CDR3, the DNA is TGTGCCAGCAGTTACTCGTGGCACCAAGCCTACGAGCAGTACTTC.

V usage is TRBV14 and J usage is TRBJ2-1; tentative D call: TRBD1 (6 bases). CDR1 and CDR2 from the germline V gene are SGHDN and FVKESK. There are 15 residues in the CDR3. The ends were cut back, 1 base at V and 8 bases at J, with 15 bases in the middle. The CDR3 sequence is CASSQGDTRTDEQFF. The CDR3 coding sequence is TGTGCCAGCAGCCAAGGGGACACCCGGACCGATGAGCAGTTCTTC.